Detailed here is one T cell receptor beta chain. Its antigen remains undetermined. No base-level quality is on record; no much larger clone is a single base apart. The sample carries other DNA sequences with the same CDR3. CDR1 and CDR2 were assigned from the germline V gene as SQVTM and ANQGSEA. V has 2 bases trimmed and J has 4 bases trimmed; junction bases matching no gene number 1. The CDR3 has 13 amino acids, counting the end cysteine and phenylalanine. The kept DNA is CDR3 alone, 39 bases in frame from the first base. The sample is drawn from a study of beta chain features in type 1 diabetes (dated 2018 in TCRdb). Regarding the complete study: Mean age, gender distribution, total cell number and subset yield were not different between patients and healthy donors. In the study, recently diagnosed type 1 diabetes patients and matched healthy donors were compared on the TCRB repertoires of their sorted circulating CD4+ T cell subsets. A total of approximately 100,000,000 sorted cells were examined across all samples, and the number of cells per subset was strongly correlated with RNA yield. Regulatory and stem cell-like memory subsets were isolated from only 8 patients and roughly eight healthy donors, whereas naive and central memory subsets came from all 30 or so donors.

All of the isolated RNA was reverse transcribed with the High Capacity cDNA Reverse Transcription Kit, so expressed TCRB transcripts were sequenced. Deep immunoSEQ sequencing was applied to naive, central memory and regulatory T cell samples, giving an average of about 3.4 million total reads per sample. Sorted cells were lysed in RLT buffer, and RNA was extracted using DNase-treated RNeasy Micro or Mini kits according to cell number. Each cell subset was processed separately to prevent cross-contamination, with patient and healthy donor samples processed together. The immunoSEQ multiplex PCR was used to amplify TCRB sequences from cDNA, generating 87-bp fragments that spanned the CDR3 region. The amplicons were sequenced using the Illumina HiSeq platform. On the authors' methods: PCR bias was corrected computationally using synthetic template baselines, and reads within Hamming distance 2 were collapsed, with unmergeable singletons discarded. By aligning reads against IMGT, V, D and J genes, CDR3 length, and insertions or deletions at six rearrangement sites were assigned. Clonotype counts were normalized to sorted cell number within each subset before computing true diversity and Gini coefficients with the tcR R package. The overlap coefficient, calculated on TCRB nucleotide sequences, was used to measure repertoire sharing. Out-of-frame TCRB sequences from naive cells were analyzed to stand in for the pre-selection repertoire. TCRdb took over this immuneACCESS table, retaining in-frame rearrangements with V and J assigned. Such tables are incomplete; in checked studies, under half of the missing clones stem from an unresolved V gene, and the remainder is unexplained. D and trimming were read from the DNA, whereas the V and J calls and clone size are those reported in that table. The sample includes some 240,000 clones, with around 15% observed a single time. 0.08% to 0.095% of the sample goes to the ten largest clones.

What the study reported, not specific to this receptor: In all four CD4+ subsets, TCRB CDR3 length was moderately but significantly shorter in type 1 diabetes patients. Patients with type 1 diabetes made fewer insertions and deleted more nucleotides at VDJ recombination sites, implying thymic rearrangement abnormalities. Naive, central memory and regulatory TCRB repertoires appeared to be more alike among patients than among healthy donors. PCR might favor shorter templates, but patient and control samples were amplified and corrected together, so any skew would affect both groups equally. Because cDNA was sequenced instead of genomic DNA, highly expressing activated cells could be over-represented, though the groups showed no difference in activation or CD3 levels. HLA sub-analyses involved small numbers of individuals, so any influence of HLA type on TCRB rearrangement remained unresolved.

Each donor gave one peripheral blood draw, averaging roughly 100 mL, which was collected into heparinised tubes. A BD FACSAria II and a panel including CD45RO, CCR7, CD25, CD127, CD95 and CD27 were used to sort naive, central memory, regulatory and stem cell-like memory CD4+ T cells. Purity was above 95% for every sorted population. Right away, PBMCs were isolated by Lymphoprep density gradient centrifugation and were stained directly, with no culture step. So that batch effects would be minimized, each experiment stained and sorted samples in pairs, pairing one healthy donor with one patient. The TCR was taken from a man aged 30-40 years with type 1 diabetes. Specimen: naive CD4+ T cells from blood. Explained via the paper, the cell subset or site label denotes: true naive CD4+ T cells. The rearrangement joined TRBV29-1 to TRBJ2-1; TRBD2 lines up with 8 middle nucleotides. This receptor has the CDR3 CSVETSGYNEQFF. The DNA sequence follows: TGCAGCGTTGAAACTAGCGGTTACAATGAGCAGTTCTTC.